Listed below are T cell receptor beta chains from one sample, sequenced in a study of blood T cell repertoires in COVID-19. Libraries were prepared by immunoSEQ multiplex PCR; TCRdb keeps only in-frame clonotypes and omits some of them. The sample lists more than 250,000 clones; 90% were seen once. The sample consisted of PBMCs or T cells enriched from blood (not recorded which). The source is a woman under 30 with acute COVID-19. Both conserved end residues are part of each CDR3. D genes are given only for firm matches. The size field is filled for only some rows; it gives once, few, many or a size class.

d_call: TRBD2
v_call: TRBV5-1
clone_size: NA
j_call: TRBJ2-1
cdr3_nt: TGCGCCAGCAGCTTTATTACTAGCGGCAACCTCAATGAGCAGTTCTTC
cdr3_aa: CASSFITSGNLNEQFF

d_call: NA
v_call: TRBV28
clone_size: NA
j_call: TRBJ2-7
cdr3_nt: TGTGCCAGCAGTGGGGCAGGGGATTTCTACGAGCAGTACTTC
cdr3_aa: CASSGAGDFYEQYF

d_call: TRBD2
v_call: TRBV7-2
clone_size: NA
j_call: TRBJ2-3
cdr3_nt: TGTGCCAGCCGAGTTGCGGGAGGTTTGGGCACAGATACGCAGTATTTT
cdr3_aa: CASRVAGGLGTDTQYF

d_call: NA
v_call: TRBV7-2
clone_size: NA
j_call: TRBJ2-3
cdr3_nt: TGTGCCAGCAGCTGGCGGCCATCAAGCACAGATACGCAGTATTTT
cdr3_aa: CASSWRPSSTDTQYF

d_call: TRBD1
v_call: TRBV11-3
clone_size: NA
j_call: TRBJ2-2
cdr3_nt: TGTGCCAGCAGCAAGCGACAGGGGGTAATGGGGGAGCTGTTTTTT
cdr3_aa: CASSKRQGVMGELFF

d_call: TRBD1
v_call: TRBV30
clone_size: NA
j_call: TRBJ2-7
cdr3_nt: TGTGCCTGGAGTGGAATGGGACAGAGCTCCTACGAGCAGTACTTC
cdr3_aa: CAWSGMGQSSYEQYF

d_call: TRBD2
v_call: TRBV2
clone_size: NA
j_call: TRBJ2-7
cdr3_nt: TGTGCCAGCAGTGATGGGACTAGCGGGTACGAGCAGTACTTC
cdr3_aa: CASSDGTSGYEQYF

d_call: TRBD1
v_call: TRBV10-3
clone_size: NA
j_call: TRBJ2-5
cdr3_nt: TGTGCCATCAGTGAGTCGGGACAGCTATACCAAGAGACCCAGTACTTC
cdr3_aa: CAISESGQLYQETQYF

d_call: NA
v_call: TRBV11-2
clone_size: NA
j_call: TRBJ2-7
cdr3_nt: TGTGCCAGCAGCTTAGTGGTGGGAGCCTACGAGCAGTACTTC
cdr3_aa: CASSLVVGAYEQYF

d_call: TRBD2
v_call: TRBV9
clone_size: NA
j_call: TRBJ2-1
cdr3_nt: TGTGCCAGCAGCGTGGCAGCCGGGACTAGCAGATACAATGAGCAGTTCTTC
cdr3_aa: CASSVAAGTSRYNEQFF

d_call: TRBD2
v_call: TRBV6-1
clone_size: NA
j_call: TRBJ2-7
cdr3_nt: TGTGCCAGCAGTTCCCGGACTAGCGGGAGGCTCGAGCAGTACTTC
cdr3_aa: CASSSRTSGRLEQYF

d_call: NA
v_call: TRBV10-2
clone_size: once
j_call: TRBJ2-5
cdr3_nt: TGCGCCAGCAGTGATCCCGTGGGCGGGAAGCAGACCCAGTACTTC
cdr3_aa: CASSDPVGGKQTQYF

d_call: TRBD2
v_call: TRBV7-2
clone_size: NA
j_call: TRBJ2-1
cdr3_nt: TGTGCCAGCAGCTTGCAGGGAAGCCCTAGCGGCTCCTACAATGAGCAGTTCTTC
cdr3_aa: CASSLQGSPSGSYNEQFF

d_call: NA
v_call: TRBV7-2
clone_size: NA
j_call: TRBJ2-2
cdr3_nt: TGTGCCAGCAGCTTATTCTCAGCGTCGGCTAACACCGGGGAGCTGTTTTTT
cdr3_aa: CASSLFSASANTGELFF

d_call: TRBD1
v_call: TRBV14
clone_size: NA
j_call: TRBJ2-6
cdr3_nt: TGTGCCAGCAGCCAAGGGGCAGGGGGCGTCCTGACTTTC
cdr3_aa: CASSQGAGGVLTF

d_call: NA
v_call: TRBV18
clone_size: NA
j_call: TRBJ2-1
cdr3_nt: TGTGCCAGCTCACCGATGGACAGCGGCAATGAGCAGTTCTTC
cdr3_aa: CASSPMDSGNEQFF

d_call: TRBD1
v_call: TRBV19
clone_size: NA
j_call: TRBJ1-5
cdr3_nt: TGTGCCAGTAGTAGCTTAGTGACAGGGGTCAATCAGCCCCAGCATTTT
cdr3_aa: CASSSLVTGVNQPQHF

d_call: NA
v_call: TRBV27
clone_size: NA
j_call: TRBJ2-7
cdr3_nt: TGTGCCAGCAGTGAGGACAACTACGAGCAGTACTTC
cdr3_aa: CASSEDNYEQYF

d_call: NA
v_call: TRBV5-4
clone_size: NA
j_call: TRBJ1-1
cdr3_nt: TGTGCCAGCAGCTTAGAGGGCCCGAACACTGAAGCTTTCTTT
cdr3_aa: CASSLEGPNTEAFF

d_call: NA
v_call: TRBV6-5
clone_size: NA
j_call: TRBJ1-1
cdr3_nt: TGTGCCAGCAGTTTTCGGGGCACTGAAGCTTTCTTT
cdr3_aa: CASSFRGTEAFF

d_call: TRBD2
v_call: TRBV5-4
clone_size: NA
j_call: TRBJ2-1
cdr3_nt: TGTGCCAGCAGCTTGGCGGGACTAGCGGGGATCAATGAGCAGTTCTTC
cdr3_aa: CASSLAGLAGINEQFF

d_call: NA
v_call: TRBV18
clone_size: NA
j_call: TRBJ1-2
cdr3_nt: TGTGCCAGCTCTCAGAGAAACAGGGATGGCTACACCTTC
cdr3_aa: CASSQRNRDGYTF

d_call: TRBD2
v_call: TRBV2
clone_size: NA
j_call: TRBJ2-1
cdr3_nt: TGTGCCAGCAGTACTACCCGAGCGGGAGAAGAGGGTGAGCAGTTCTTC
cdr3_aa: CASSTTRAGEEGEQFF

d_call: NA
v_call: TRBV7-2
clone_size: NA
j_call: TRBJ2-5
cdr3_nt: TGTGCCAGCAGCTTAGAGGCGCGGTTGAAGAAAGAGACCCAGTACTTC
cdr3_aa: CASSLEARLKKETQYF

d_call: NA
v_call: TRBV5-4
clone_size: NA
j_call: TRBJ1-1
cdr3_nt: TGTGCCAGCGGCGCTAGTCCCAGGGCGAACACTGAAGCTTTCTTT
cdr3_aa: CASGASPRANTEAFF

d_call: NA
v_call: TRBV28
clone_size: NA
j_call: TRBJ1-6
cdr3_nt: TGTGCCAGCTCCCGACAGATTTATAATTCACCCCTCCACTTT
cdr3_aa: CASSRQIYNSPLHF

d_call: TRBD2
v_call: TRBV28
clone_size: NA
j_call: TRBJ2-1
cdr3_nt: TGTGCCAGCAGTTTAGCTAGCGGGAGGGCCAAGTCCTACAATGAGCAGTTCTTC
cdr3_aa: CASSLASGRAKSYNEQFF

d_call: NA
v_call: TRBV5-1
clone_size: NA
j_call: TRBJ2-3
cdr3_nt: TGCGCCAGCAGCTTGGGAATGGAGGGCACAGATACGCAGTATTTT
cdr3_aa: CASSLGMEGTDTQYF